The present TCR beta chain was sequenced within a study of blood T cell repertoires in COVID-19. Whole-study context: T cells, B-cell-depleted T cells, or PBMCs supplied cDNA or gDNA.

This CDR3 contains 15 residues. Trimming took off 4 bases at V and 0 bases at J, with 14 bases between the two ends. Germline V gene sequence: CDR1 SGDLS, CDR2 YYNGEE. Participant reports of clinical history set cohort assignment. Donors in Cohort 3 who had recovered were those with two negative PCRs, healthcare professional clearance, or resolution of their symptoms. In the original analysis: Estimated nucleated cell counts came from reference gene primer amplification. Generated by immunoSEQ multiplex PCR, the TCRdb table keeps only in-frame clones and is missing some. V, J and clone size were drawn from that table, and D and trimming were deduced from the DNA. The table includes 170,000 or so clones, over 75% detected once.

Sequencing input: PBMCs or T cells enriched from blood (not recorded which). The V call is TRBV9, the J call TRBJ2-7, with D tentatively TRBD2 (6 bases). The receptor was isolated from a woman aged 45-59 years who had recovered from COVID-19. DNA of the CDR3: TGTGCCAGCAGCCCCCGCGGGGTTAGCTCCTACGAGCAGTACTTC. Its translation is CASSPRGVSSYEQYF. Looking up the rest from reference TRBV9 and TRBJ2-7 gives the full variable domain: DSGVTQTPKHLITATGQRVTLRCSPRSGDLSVYWYQQSLDQGLQFLIQYYNGEERAKGNILERFSAQQFPDLHSELNLSSLELGDSALYFCASSPRGVSSYEQYFGPGTRLTVT.